This TCR beta chain is from a study of T cell repertoires in cytomegalovirus infection. Overall study: Public TCR beta signatures were indicative of both CMV infection and a matching HLA type. General study results and limits: Ex vivo, HLA-C-restricted CMV-specific TCR beta clonotypes prevailed over the rest of the response. The cumulative frequency of public TCR beta families identified carriers of CMV plus the relevant HLA.

This clonotype was seen repeatedly, ten times or more. Its antigen is not identified. TCRdb called the reads again in MiXCR, with one record for every CDR3 protein. The profile covers a few hundred thousand distinct CDR3 sequences, with more than 15% appearing a single time and approximately 51% taken by the ten largest. This TCR came from a human donor in good health (CMV status not recorded). Some clones in this sample may be carry-over from other donors' samples. The sample consisted of CD8+ T cells from PBMCs.

In DNA, the CDR3 is TGTGCCAGCAGTTCCGAGACTAGCGGGGGAGCCTTGGAGCTGTTTTTT. Its translation is CASSSETSGGALELFF. V gene TRBV2 combines with J gene TRBJ2-2, with 12 nucleotides matching TRBD2. The V gene end was trimmed by 5 bases and the J gene end by 10 bases; junction bases not matched to a gene: 11. The CDR3 consists of 16 residues. Germline assignment: CDR1 SNHLY and CDR2 FYNNEI.